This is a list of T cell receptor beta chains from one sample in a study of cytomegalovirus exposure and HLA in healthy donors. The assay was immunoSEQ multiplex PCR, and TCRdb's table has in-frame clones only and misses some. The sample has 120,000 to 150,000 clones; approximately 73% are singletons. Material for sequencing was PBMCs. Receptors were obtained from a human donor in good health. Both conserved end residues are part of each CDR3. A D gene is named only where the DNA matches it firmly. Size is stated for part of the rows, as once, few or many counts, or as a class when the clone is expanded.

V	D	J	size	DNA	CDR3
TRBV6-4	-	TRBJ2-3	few	TGTGCCAGCAGTGACCAGTTCACAGATACGCAGTATTTT	CASSDQFTDTQYF
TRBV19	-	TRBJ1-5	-	TGTGCCAGTAGTATATTGATGGGGGGGAATCAGCCCCAGCATTTT	CASSILMGGNQPQHF
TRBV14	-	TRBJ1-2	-	TGTGCCAGCAGCCATTTCCCCAGGGAGGATGGCTACACCTTC	CASSHFPREDGYTF
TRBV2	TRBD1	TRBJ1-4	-	TGTGCCAGCGGGGACAGGGAACTGTTTTTT	CASGDRELFF
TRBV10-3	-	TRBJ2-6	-	TGTGCCATCAGTGAGAACAGACCCTCCTCTGGGGCCAACGTCCTGACTTTC	CAISENRPSSGANVLTF
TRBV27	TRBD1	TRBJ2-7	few	TGTGCCAGCAGACCCTGGACAGGGGGGCCCTACGAGCAGTACTTC	CASRPWTGGPYEQYF
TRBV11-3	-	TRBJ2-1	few	TGTGCCAGCAGCTGGGGGGACAGCTACAATGAGCAGTTCTTC	CASSWGDSYNEQFF
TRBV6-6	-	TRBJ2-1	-	TGTGCCAGCAGGGACGGAGGCGACGAGCAGTTCTTC	CASRDGGDEQFF
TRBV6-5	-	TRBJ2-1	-	TGTGCCAGCAGTTACCGCCGCGGAGCCTACAATGAGCAGTTCTTC	CASSYRRGAYNEQFF
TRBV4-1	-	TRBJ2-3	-	TGCGCCAGCAGCCAAGTGGGGGCCCGCACAGATACGCAGTATTTT	CASSQVGARTDTQYF
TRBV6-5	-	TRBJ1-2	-	TGTGCCAGCAGTTACACAGGGCGAGGCTACACCTTC	CASSYTGRGYTF
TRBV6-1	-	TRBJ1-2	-	TGTGCCACCCCGGTCCGAGGAGCTAACTATGGCTACACCTTC	CATPVRGANYGYTF